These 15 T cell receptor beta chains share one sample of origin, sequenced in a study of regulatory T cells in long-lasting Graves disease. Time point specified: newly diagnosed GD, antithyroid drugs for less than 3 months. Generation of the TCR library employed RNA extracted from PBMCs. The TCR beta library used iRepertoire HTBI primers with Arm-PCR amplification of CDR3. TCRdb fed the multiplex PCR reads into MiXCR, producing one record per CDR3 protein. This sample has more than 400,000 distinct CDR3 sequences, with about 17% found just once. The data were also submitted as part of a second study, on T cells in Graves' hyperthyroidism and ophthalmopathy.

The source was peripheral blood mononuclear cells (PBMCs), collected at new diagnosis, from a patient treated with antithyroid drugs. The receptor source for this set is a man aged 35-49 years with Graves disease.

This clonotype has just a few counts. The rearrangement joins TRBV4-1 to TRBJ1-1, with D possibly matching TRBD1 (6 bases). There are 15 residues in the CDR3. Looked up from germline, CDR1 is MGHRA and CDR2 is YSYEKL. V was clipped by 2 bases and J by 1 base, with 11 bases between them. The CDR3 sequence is CASSQRQASNTEAFF. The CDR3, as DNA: TGCGCCAGCAGCCAACGACAGGCTTCGAACACTGAAGCTTTCTTT.

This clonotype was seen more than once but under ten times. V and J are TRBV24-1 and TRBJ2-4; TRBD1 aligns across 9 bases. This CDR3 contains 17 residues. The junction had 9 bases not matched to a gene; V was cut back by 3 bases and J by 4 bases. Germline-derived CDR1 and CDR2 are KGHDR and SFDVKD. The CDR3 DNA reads TGTGCCACCAGTGATCTACACCGACAGGGGGGGAAAAACATTCAGTACTTC. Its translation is CATSDLHRQGGKNIQYF.

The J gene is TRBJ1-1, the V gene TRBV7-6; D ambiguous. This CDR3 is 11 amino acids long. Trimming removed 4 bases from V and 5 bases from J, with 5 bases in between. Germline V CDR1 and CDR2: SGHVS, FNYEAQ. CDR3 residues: CASSSLTEAFF. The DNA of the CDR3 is TGTGCCAGCAGCTCCCTTACTGAAGCTTTCTTT.

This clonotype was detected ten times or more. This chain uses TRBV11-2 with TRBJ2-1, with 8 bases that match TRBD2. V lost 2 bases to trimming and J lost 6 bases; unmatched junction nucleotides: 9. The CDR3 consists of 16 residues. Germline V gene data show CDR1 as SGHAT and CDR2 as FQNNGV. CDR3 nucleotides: TGTGCCAGCAGCTTAAATAGCGGGACCCGCCTCAATGAGCAGTTCTTC. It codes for CASSLNSGTRLNEQFF.

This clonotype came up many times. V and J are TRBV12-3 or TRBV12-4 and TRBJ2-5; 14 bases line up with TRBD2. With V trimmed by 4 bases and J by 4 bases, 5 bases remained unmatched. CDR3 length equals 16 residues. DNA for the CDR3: TGTGCCAGCAGTTCGGGACTAGCGGGAGTAAGAGAGACCCAGTACTTC. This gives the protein CASSSGLAGVRETQYF.

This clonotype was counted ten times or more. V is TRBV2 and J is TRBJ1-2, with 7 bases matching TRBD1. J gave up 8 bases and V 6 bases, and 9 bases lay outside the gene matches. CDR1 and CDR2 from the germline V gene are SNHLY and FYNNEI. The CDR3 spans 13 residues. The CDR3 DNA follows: TGTGCCAGCAGCGTCGACAGGGTGAGAGGCTACACCTTC. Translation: CASSVDRVRGYTF.

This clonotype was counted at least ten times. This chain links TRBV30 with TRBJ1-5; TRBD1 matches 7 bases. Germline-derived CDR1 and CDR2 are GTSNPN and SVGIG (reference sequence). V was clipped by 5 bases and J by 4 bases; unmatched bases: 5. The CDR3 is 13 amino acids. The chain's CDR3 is CAWAGQTNQPQHF. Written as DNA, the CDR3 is TGTGCCTGGGCGGGACAGACGAATCAGCCCCAGCATTTT.

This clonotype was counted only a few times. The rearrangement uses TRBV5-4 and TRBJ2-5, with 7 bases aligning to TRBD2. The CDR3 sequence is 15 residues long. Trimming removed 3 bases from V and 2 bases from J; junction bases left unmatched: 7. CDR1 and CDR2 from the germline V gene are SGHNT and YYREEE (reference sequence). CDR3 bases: TGTGCCAGCAGCTCTGGGGGGGGAGGACAAGAGACCCAGTACTTC. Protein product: CASSSGGGGQETQYF.

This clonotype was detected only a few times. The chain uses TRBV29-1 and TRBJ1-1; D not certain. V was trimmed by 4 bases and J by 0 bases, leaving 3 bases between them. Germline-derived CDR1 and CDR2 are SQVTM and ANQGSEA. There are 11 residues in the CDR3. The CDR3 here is CSVVLNTEAFF. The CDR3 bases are TGCAGCGTTGTCCTGAACACTGAAGCTTTCTTT.

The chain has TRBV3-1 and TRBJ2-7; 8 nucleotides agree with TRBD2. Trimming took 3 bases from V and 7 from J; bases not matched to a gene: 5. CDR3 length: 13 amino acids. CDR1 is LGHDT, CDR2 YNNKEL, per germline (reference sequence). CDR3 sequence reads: CASSQGLGWEQYF. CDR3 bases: TGTGCCAGCAGCCAGGGACTAGGTTGGGAGCAGTACTTC.

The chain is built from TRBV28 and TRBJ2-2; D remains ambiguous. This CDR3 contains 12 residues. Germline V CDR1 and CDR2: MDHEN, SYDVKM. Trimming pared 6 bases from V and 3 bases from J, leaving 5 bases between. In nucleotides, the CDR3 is TGTGCCAGCAGGCTTTACACCGGGGAGCTGTTTTTT. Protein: CASRLYTGELFF. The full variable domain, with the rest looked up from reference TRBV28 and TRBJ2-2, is DVKVTQSSRYLVKRTGEKVFLECVQDMDHENMFWYRQDPGLGLRLIYFSYDVKMKEKGDIPEGYSVSREKKERFSLILESASTNQTSMYLCASRLYTGELFFGEGSRLTVL.

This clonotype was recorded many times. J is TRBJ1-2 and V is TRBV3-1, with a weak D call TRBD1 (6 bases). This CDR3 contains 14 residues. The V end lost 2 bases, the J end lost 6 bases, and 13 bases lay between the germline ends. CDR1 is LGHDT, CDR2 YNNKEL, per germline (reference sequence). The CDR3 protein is CASSQWGQADGYTF. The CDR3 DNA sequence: TGTGCCAGCAGCCAATGGGGGCAGGCTGATGGCTACACCTTC.

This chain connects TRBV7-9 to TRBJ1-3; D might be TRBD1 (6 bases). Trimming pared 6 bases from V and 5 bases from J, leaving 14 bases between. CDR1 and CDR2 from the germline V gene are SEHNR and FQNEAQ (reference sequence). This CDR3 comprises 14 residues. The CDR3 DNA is TGTGCCAGCAGTTTACAGGGCTTCCGAAACACCATATATTTT. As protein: CASSLQGFRNTIYF.

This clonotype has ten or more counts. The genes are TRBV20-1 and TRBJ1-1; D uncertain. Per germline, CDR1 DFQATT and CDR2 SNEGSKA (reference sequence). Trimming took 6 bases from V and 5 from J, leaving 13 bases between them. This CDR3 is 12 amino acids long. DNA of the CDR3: TGCAGTGCGGATCCGCTGGGGACTGAAGCTTTCTTT. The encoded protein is CSADPLGTEAFF.

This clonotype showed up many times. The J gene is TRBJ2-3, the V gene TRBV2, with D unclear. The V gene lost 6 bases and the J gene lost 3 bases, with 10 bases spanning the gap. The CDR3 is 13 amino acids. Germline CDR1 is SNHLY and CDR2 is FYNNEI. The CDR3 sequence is CASSATRTDTQYF. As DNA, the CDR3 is TGTGCCAGCAGCGCTACGAGGACAGATACGCAGTATTTT. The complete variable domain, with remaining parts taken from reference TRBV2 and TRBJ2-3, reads EPEVTQTPSHQVTQMGQEVILRCVPISNHLYFYWYRQILGQKVEFLVSFYNNEISEKSEIFDDQFSVERPDGSNFTLKIRSTKLEDSAMYFCASSATRTDTQYFGPGTRLTVL.